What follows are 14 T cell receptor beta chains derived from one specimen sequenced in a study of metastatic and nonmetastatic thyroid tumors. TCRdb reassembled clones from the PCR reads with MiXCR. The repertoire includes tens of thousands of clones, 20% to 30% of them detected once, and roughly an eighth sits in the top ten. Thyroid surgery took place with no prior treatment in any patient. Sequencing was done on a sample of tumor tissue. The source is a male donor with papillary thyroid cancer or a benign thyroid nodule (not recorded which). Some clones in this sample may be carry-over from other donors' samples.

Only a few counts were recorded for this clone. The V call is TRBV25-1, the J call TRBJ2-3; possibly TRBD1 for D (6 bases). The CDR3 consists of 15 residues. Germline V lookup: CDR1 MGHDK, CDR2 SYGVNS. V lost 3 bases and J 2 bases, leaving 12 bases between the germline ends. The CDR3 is CASSDQQGVTDTQYF. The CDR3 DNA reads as TGTGCCAGCAGTGACCAACAGGGCGTCACAGATACGCAGTATTTT.

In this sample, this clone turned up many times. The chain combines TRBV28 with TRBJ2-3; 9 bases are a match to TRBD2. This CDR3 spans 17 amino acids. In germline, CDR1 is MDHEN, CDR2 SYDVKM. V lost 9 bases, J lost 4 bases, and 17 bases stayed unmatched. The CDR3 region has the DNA TGTGCCAGTGAGTCCTTAGCGGGAGAGGATAGGTCAGATACGCAGTATTTT. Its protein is CASESLAGEDRSDTQYF. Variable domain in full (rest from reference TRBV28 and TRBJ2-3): DVKVTQSSRYLVKRTGEKVFLECVQDMDHENMFWYRQDPGLGLRLIYFSYDVKMKEKGDIPEGYSVSREKKERFSLILESASTNQTSMYLCASESLAGEDRSDTQYFGPGTRLTVL.

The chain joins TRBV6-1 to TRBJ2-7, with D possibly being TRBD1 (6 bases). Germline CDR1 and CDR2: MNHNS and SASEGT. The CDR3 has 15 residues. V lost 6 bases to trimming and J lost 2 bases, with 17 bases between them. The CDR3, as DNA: TGTGCCAGCAGCTCACCCCCGGACAGTCCCTACGAGCAGTACTTC. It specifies CASSSPPDSPYEQYF.

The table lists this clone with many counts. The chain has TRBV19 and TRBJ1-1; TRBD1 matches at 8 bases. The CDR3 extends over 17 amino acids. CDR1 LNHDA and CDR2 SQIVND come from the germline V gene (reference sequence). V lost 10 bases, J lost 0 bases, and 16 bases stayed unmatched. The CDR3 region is CATTPRQGRVLNTEAFF. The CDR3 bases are TGTGCCACTACCCCGAGACAGGGGAGGGTGTTGAACACTGAAGCTTTCTTT.

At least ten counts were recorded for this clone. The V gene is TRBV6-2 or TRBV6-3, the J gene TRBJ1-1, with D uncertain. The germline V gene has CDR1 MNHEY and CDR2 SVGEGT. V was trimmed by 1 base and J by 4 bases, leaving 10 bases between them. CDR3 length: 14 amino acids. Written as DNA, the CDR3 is TGTGCCAGCAGTTACTTAGGAGGGATCACTGAAGCTTTCTTT. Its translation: CASSYLGGITEAFF.

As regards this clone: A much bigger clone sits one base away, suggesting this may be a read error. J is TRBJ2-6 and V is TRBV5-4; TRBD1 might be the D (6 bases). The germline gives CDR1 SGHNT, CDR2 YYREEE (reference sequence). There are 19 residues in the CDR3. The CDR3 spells CASILPRGSGARGANVLTF. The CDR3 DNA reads TGTGCCAGCATCTTGCCACGAGGTTCAGGGGCGCGGGGGGCCAACGTCCTGACTTTC.

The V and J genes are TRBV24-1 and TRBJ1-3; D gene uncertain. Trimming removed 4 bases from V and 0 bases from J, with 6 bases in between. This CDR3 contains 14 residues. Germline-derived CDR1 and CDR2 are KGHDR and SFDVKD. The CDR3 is CATSEKLSGNTIYF. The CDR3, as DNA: TGTGCCACCAGTGAAAAGCTCTCTGGAAACACCATATATTTT.

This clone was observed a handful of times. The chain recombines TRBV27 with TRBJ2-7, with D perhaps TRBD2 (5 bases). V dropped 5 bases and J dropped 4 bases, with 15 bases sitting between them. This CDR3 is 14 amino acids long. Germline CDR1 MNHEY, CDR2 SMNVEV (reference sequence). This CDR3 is CASSIRLSPYEQYF. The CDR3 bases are TGTGCCAGCAGTATTCGACTAAGCCCTTACGAGCAGTACTTC.

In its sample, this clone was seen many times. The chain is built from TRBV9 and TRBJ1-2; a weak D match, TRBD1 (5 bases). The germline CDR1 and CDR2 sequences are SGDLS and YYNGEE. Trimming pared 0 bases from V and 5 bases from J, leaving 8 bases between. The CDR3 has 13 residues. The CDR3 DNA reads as TGTGCCAGCAGCGTAGAATGGGGGTATGGCTACACCTTC. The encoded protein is CASSVEWGYGYTF.

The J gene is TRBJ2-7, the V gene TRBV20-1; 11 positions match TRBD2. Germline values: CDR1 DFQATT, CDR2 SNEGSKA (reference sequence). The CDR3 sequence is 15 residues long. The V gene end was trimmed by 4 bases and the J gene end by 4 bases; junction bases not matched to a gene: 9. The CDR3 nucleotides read TGCAGTGCTAACAACGCCGGGACTAGCGGTTACGAGCAGTACTTC. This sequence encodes CSANNAGTSGYEQYF.

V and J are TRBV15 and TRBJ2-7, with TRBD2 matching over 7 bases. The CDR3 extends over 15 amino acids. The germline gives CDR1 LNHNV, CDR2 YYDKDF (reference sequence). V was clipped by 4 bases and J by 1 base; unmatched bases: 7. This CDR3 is CATSNTGGGSYEQYF. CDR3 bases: TGTGCCACCAGCAATACGGGAGGCGGTTCCTACGAGCAGTACTTC.

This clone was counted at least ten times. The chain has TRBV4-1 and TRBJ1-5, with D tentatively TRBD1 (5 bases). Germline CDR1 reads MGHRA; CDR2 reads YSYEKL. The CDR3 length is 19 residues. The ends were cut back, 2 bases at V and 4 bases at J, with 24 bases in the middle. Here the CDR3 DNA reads TGCGCCAGCAGCCAACGGTGGGCGGGGTGGGGGGAGAGGAATCAGCCCCAGCATTTT. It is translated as CASSQRWAGWGERNQPQHF.

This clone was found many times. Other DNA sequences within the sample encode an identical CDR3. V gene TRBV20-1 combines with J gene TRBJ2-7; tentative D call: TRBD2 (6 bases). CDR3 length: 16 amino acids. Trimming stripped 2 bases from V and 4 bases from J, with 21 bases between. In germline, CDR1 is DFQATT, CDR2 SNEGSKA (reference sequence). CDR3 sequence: CSARMLVGGGGYEQYF. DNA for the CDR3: TGCAGTGCTAGAATGCTGGTTGGGGGAGGCGGATACGAGCAGTACTTC.

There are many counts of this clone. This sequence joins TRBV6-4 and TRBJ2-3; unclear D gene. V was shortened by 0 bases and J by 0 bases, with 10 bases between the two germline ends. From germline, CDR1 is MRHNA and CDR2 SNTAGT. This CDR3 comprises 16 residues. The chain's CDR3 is CASSDSPGSSTDTQYF. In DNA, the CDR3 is TGTGCCAGCAGTGACTCTCCGGGCTCTAGCACAGATACGCAGTATTTT.